This paragraph covers one T cell receptor beta chain sequence. Germline V gene sequence: CDR1 DFQATT, CDR2 SNEGSKA (reference sequence). This CDR3 has 12 amino acids. The V and J ends lost 7 bases and 5 bases respectively, with 12 bases between them. MiXCR was used by TCRdb to re-call the PCR reads. The table shows over 10,000 clones, with more than 25% occurring only once. These data come from a study of metastatic and nonmetastatic thyroid tumors. Patients underwent thyroid surgery, and none had received any treatment before it. The sample comprised tumor tissue. The rearrangement links TRBV20-1 to TRBJ1-3; no firm D call. The TCR was taken from a male donor with papillary thyroid cancer or a benign thyroid nodule (not recorded which). Some clones in this sample may be carry-over from other donors' samples. The CDR3 DNA follows: TGCAGTGAGGCCCGCGGACGAAACACCATATATTTT. Translating gives CSEARGRNTIYF.